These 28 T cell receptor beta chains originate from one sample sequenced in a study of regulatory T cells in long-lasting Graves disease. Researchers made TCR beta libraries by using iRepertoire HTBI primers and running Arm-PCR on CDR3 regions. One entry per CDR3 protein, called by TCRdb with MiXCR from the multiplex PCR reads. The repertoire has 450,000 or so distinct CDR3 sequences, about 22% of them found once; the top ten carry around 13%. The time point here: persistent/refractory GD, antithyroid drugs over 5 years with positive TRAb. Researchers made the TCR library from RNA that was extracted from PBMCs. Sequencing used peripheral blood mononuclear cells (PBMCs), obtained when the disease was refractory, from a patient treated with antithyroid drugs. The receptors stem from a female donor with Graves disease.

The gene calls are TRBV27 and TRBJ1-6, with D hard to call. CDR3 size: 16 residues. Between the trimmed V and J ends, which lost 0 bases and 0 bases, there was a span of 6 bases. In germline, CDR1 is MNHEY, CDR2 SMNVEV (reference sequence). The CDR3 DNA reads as TGTGCCAGCAGTTTATCTCTGAGCTCCTATAATTCACCCCTCCACTTT. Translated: CASSLSLSSYNSPLHF.

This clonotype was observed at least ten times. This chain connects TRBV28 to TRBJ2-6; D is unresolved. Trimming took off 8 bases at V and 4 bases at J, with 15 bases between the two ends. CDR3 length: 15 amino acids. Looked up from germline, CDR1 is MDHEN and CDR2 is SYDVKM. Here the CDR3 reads CASLHARVGANVLTF. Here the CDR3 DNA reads TGTGCCAGCCTCCACGCAAGGGTCGGGGCCAACGTCCTGACTTTC. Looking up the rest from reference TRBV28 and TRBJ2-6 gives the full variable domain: DVKVTQSSRYLVKRTGEKVFLECVQDMDHENMFWYRQDPGLGLRLIYFSYDVKMKEKGDIPEGYSVSREKKERFSLILESASTNQTSMYLCASLHARVGANVLTFGAGSRLTVL.

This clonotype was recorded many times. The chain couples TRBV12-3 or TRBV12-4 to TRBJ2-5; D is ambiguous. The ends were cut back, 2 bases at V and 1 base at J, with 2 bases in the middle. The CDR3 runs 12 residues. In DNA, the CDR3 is TGTGCCAGCAGTTTAACCCAAGAGACCCAGTACTTC. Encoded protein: CASSLTQETQYF.

The CDR3 nucleotides read TGTGCCAGCAGCCCCAGGAGGGACTTGGCTGGCTACACCTTC. This gives the protein CASSPRRDLAGYTF. The V call is TRBV4-2, the J call TRBJ1-2; possibly TRBD1 for D (5 bases). The germline CDR1 and CDR2 sequences are LGHNA and YNFKEQ. CDR3 size: 14 residues. V lost 4 bases and J 7 bases, leaving 16 bases between the germline ends.

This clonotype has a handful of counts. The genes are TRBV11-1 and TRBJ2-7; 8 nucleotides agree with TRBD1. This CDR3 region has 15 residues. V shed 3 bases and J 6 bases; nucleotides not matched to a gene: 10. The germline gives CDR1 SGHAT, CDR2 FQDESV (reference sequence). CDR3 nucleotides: TGTGCCAGCAGCTTCGTCGGGACAGGTGATAGCGAGCAGTACTTC. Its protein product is CASSFVGTGDSEQYF.

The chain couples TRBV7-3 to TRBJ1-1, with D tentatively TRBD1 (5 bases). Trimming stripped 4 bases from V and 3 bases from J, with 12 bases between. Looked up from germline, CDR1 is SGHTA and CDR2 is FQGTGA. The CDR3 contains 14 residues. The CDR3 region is CASSSPGRHTEAFF. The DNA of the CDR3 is TGTGCCAGCAGCTCTCCAGGGCGCCACACTGAAGCTTTCTTT.

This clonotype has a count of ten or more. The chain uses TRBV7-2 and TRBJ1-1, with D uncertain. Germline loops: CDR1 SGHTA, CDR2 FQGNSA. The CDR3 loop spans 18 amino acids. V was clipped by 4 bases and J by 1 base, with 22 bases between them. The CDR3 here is CASSSRLRRKRENTEAFF. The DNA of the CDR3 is TGTGCCAGCAGCTCTCGCCTCCGGAGAAAACGAGAGAACACTGAAGCTTTCTTT.

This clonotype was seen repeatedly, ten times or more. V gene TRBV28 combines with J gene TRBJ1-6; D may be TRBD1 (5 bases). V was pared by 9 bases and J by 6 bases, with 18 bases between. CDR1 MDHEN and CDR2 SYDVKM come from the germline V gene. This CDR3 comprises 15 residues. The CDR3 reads CASSPRKGFNSPLHF. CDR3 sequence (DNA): TGTGCCAGTTCCCCTCGAAAGGGGTTTAATTCACCCCTCCACTTT.

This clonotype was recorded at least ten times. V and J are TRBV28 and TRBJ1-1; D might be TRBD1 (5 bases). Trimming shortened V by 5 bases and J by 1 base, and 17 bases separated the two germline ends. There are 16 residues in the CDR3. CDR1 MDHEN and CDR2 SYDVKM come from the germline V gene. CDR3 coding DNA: TGTGCCAGCAGTCCCCATCCCGGGGACTGGAACACTGAAGCTTTCTTT. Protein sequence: CASSPHPGDWNTEAFF.

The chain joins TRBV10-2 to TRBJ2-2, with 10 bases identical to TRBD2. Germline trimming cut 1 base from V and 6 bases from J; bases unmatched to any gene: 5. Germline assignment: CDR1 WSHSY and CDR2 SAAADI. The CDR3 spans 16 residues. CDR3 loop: CASSEYASGGPGELFF. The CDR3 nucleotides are TGCGCCAGCAGTGAGTACGCTAGCGGGGGCCCCGGGGAGCTGTTTTTT.

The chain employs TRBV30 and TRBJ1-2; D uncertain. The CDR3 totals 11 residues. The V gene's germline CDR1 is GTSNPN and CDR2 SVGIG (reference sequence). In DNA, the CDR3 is TGTGCTATCCGAGTTGGCTATGGCTACACCTTC. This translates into CAIRVGYGYTF.

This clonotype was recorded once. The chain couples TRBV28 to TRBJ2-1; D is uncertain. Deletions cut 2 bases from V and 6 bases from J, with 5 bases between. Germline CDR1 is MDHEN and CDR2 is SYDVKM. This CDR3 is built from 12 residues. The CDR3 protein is CASSLSPNEQFF. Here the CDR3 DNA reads TGTGCCAGCAGTTTAAGCCCCAATGAGCAGTTCTTC. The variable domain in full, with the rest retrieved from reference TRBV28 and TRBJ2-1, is DVKVTQSSRYLVKRTGEKVFLECVQDMDHENMFWYRQDPGLGLRLIYFSYDVKMKEKGDIPEGYSVSREKKERFSLILESASTNQTSMYLCASSLSPNEQFFGPGTRLTVL.

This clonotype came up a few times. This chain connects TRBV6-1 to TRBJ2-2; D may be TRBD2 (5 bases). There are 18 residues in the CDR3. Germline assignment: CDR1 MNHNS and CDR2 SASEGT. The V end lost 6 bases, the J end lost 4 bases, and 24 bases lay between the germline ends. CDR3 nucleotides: TGTGCCAGCAGCCCTCGGAGCCCAACTAGGATAGGCACCGGGGAGCTGTTTTTT. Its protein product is CASSPRSPTRIGTGELFF.

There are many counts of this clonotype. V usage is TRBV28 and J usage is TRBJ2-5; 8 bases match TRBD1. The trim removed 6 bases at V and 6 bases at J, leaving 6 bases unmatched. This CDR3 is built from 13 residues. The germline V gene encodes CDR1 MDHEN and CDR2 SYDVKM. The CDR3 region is CASRQTGVQTQYF. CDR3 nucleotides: TGTGCCAGCAGGCAGACAGGGGTCCAGACCCAGTACTTC.

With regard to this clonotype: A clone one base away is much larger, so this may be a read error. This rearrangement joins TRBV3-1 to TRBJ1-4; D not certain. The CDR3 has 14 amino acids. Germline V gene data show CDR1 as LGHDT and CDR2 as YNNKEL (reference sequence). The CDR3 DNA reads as TGTGCCGGCAGCCAAGAAGGCAGGATCGGAAAACTGTTTTTT. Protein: CAGSQEGRIGKLFF.

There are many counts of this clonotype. Here the CDR3 reads CASSEEGLLNTEAFF. The CDR3, as DNA: TGTGCCAGCAGTGAAGAGGGGCTGTTGAACACTGAAGCTTTCTTT. The chain has TRBV2 and TRBJ1-1, with D perhaps TRBD1 (5 bases). The CDR3 has 15 residues. The V end lost 1 base, the J end lost 0 bases, and 9 bases lay between the germline ends. CDR1 is SNHLY and CDR2 is FYNNEI in the germline V gene.

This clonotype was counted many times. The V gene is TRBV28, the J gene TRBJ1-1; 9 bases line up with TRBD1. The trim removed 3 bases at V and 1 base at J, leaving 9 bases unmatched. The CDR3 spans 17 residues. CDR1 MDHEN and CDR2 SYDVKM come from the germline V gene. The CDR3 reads CASSFERSGQGNTEAFF. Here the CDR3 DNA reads TGTGCCAGCAGTTTTGAGAGATCGGGACAGGGGAACACTGAAGCTTTCTTT.

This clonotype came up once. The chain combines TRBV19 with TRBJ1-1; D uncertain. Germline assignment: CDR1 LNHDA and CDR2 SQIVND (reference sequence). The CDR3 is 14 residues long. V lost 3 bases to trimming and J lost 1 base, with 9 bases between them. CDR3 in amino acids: CASSMEDSNTEAFF. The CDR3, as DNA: TGTGCCAGTAGTATGGAGGACTCGAACACTGAAGCTTTCTTT.

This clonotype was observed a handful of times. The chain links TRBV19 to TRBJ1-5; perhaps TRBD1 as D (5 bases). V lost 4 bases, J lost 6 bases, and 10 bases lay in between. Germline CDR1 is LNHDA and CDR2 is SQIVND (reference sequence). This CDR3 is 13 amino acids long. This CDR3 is CASSKGQGQPQHF. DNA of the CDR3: TGTGCCAGTAGTAAGGGGCAGGGTCAGCCCCAGCATTTT.

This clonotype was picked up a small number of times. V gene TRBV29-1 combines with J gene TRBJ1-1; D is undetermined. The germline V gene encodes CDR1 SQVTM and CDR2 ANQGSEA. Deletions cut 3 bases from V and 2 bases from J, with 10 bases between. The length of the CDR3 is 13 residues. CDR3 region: CSVEVAVNTEAFF. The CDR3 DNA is TGCAGCGTTGAGGTGGCAGTCAACACTGAAGCTTTCTTT.

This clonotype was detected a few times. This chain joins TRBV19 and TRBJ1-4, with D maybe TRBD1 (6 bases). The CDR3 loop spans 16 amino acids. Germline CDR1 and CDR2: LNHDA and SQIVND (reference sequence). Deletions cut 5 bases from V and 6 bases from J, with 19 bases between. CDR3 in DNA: TGTGCCAGTAGTCGCCCGAACAGGGCTCGCGATGAAAAACTGTTTTTT. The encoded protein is CASSRPNRARDEKLFF.

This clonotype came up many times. The CDR3 region has the DNA TGCAGCGTTGGGAAGGGGGCGTCGGACACTGAAGCTTTCTTT. Its protein is CSVGKGASDTEAFF. The rearrangement links TRBV29-1 to TRBJ1-1; TRBD1 aligns across 7 bases. This CDR3 has 14 residues. V lost 4 bases, J lost 3 bases, and 8 bases stayed unmatched. Germline CDR1 is SQVTM and CDR2 is ANQGSEA.

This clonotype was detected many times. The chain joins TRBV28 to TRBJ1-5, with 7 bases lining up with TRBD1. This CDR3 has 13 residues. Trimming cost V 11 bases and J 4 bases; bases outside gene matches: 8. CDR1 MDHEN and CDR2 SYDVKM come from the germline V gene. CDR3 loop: CALRGGLNQPQHF. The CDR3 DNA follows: TGTGCCCTAAGAGGGGGCTTAAATCAGCCCCAGCATTTT.

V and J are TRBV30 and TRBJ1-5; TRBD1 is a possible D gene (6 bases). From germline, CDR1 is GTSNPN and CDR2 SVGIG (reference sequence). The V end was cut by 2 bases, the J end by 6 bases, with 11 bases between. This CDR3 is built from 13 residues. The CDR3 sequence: CAWSNGGGQPQHF. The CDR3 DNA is TGTGCCTGGAGTAACGGGGGCGGTCAGCCCCAGCATTTT.

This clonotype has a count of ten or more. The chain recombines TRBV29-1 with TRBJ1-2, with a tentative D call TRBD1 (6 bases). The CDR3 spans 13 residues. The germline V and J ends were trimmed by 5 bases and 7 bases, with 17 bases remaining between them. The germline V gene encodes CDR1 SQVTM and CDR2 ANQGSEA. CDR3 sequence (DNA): TGCAGCGTTCCTGGCTGGGGGCAGGGTGGCTACACCTTC. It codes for CSVPGWGQGGYTF.

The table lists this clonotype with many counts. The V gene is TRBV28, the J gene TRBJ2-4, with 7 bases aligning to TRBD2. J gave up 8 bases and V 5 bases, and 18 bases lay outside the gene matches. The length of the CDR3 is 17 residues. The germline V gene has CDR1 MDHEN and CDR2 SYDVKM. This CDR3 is CASSLPTPGGGRDIQYF. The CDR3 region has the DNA TGTGCCAGCAGTCTCCCCACTCCCGGCGGGGGACGTGACATTCAGTACTTC. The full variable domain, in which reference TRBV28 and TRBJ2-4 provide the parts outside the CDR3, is DVKVTQSSRYLVKRTGEKVFLECVQDMDHENMFWYRQDPGLGLRLIYFSYDVKMKEKGDIPEGYSVSREKKERFSLILESASTNQTSMYLCASSLPTPGGGRDIQYFGAGTRLSVL.

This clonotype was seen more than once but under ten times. As DNA, the CDR3 is TGTGCCAGTAGTATGGTGGACGCGGACGAGCAGTACTTC. Its protein is CASSMVDADEQYF. This chain joins TRBV19 and TRBJ2-7; D is ambiguous. The CDR3 is 13 residues long. Trimming shortened V by 3 bases and J by 5 bases, and 11 bases separated the two germline ends. CDR1 is LNHDA and CDR2 is SQIVND in the germline V gene (reference sequence).

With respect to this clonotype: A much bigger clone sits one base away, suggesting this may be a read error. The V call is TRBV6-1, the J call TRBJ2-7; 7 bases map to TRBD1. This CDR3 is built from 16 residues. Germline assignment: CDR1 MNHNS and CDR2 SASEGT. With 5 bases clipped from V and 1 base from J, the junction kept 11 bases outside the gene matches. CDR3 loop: CASSPHPGTVSYEQYF. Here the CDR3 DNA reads TGTGCCAGCAGTCCGCATCCCGGGACAGTTTCCTACGAGCAGTACTTC.